This T cell receptor (beta chain) was identified in a study of T cells in tumors after PD-1 blockade. Study-level background: Excluded were patients with checkpoint blockade, immunosuppressants, or radiotherapy or other anti-cancer therapy within 4 weeks. Each patient got pembrolizumab 200 mg every 3 weeks or cemiplimab 350 mg every 2 weeks.

This CDR3 spans 13 amino acids. Trimming took off 7 bases at V and 5 bases at J, with 14 bases between the two ends. Per germline, CDR1 LNHDA and CDR2 SQIVND (reference sequence). This table comes from immunoSEQ multiplex PCR, and its TCRdb copy is limited to in-frame clones, with some not included. The sample contains some 43,000 clones, roughly 80% of which appear only once. Template: tumor biopsy or peripheral blood genomic DNA, roughly 550-6,500 ng per sample. The chain has TRBV19 and TRBJ1-1, with a weak D call TRBD1 (5 bases). The clonotype originates from a human donor with basal cell carcinoma. The sample in question was PBMCs, obtained before anti-PD-1 treatment. The chain's CDR3 is CASTRGVETEAFF. The CDR3 bases are TGTGCCAGTACCCGAGGGGTAGAGACTGAAGCTTTCTTT.